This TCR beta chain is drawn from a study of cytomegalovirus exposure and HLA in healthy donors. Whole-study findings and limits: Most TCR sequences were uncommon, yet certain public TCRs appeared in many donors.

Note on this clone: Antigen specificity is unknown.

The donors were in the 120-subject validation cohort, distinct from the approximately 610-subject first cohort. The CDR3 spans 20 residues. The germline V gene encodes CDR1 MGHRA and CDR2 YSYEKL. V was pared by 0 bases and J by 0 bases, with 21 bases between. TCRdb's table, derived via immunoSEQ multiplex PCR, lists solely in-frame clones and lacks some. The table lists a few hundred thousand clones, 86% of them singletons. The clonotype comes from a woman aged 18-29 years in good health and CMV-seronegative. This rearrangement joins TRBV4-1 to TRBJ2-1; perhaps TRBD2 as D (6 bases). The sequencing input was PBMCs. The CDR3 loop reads CASSQEFGRSIAVSYNEQFF. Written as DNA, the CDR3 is TGCGCCAGCAGCCAAGAGTTTGGGAGGTCTATAGCCGTCTCCTACAATGAGCAGTTCTTC.